This T cell receptor beta chain emerged from a study of cytomegalovirus exposure and HLA in healthy donors. General observations from the study: Being indistinguishable, some V segments were excluded, TRBV6-2 and TRBV6-3 among them. The authors listed 150 or so TCR beta chains as cytomegalovirus-associated. Presence/absence comparisons presumed near-even sequencing depth among donors. TCR beta V- and J-gene trimming, according to a later analysis, was linked to a missense DCLRE1C variant.

The CDR3 contains 16 residues. V was trimmed by 1 base and J by 1 base, leaving 12 bases between them. Germline loops: CDR1 SGHVS, CDR2 FQNEAQ. 60 Vbeta and 13 Jbeta primers were used in PCR. Profiled with immunoSEQ multiplex PCR; TCRdb holds only in-frame clones, not every one. In the table there are more than 150,000 clones, 77% of which are singletons. As to this clone: Its antigen is unidentified.

The TCR was taken from a man in his late teens or twenties in good health and CMV-seronegative. The sample was PBMCs. The V gene is TRBV7-8, the J gene TRBJ2-3; D perhaps matches TRBD2 (6 bases). CDR3 sequence reads: CASSLGVASGTDTQYF. CDR3 nucleotides: TGTGCCAGCAGCTTAGGAGTGGCTAGCGGCACAGATACGCAGTATTTT.